This TCR beta chain is drawn from a study of human T cells and chemical hapten exposure. This clonotype showed up just a few times. CDR1 PRHDT and CDR2 FYEKMQ come from the germline V gene (reference sequence). Between the trimmed V and J ends, which lost 2 bases and 3 bases, there was a span of 10 bases. This CDR3 is built from 14 residues. Time point noted: patch test 2, 6 weeks after DPC sensitization. As to treatment: therapeutic diphenylcyclopropenone sensitization with weekly scalp DPC. One entry per CDR3 protein results from TCRdb running MiXCR on the RACE reads. The sample has 73,000 or so distinct CDR3 sequences, 8.5% seen once; the top ten hold roughly 3.8%.

Material: whole blood, obtained in connection with sensitization to the hapten diphenylcyclopropenone (DPC). The J gene is TRBJ1-2, the V gene TRBV13; D perhaps matches TRBD1 (5 bases). The source of this sequence is a woman aged 50 to 65 with alopecia areata. Some clones in this sample may be carry-over from other donors' samples. This chain's CDR3 is CASSLQGRDYGYTF. CDR3 sequence (DNA): TGTGCCAGCAGCTTACAGGGACGGGACTATGGCTACACCTTC.